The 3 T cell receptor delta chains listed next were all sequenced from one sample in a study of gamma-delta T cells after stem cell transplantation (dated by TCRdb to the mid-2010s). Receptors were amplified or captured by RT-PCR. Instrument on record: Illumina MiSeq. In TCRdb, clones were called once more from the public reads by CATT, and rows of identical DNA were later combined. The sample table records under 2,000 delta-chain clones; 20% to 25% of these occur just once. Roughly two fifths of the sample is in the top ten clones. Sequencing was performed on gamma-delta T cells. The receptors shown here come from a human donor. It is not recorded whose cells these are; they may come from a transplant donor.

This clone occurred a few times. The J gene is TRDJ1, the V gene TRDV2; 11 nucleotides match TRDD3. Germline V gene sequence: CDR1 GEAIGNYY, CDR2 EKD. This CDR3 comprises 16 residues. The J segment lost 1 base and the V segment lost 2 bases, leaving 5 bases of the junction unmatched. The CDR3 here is CACDRMGDTATDKLIF. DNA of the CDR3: TGTGCCTGTGACAGGATGGGGGATACGGCCACCGATAAACTCATCTTT.

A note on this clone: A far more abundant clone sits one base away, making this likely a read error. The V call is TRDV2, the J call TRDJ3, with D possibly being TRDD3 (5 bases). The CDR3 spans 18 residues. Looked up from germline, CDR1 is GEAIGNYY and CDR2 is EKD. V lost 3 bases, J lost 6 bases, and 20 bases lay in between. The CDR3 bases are TGTGCCTGTGACTCCGTGACCCCGATACTGGTGGACACCCGACAGATGTTTTTC. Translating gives CACDSVTPILVDTRQMFF.

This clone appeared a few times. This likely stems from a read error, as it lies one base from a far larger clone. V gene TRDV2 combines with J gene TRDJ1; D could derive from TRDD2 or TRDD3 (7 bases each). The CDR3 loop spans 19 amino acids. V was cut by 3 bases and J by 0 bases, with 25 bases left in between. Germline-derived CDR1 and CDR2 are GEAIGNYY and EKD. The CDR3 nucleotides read TGTGCCTGTGACCTAGTTCCTACGGGGGATGCCTCATACACCGATAAACTCATCTTT. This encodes CACDLVPTGDASYTDKLIF.